The 25 T cell receptor beta chains given below trace back to one sample, sequenced in a study of long-term antiretroviral therapy in people with HIV. An immunoSEQ assay, version v3.0, was performed at survey level. The method was immunoSEQ multiplex PCR; TCRdb's version includes in-frame clones alone and lacks a portion of them. The data hold 20,000 to 25,000 clones, with under 90% observed a single time. The sample here was unsorted PBMCs, taken 0.1 years before starting antiretroviral therapy. The origin of the receptors is a man between 35 and 55 years old with HIV.

The rearrangement joins TRBV15 to TRBJ2-2, with D tentatively TRBD2 (6 bases). Germline V lookup: CDR1 LNHNV, CDR2 YYDKDF (reference sequence). The CDR3 contains 15 residues. Trimming cost V 3 bases and J 0 bases, with 8 bases left between them. The CDR3 is CATSRGGSNTGELFF. CDR3 coding DNA: TGTGCCACCAGCAGGGGAGGATCGAACACCGGGGAGCTGTTTTTT.

V is TRBV7-2 and J is TRBJ2-7, with D possibly being TRBD1 (7 bases). CDR1 and CDR2 (germline): SGHTA, FQGNSA. V lost 2 bases and J 2 bases, leaving 16 bases between the germline ends. The CDR3 sequence is 16 residues long. The DNA for the CDR3 is TGTGCCAGCAGCTTACAGGAGGGACAGCTAACCTACGAGCAGTACTTC. Its protein is CASSLQEGQLTYEQYF. Drawing the rest from reference TRBV7-2 and TRBJ2-7, the complete variable domain is GAGVSQSPSNKVTEKGKDVELRCDPISGHTALYWYRQSLGQGLEFLIYFQGNSAPDKSGLPSDRFSAERTGGSVSTLTIQRTQQEDSAVYLCASSLQEGQLTYEQYFGPGTRLTVT.

The chain has TRBV18 and TRBJ2-3; 7 nucleotides line up with TRBD2. CDR1 is KGHSH, CDR2 LQKENI, per germline. The length of the CDR3 is 14 residues. Germline trimming cut 1 base from V and 4 bases from J; bases unmatched to any gene: 2. CDR3 DNA sequence: TGTGCCAGCTCACCACGGGAGGGCCCAGATACGCAGTATTTT. This translates into CASSPREGPDTQYF.

The V and J genes are TRBV29-1 and TRBJ2-4; no definite D call. Germline V gene lookup returns CDR1 SQVTM and CDR2 ANQGSEA. The CDR3 totals 14 residues. V lost 6 bases, J lost 7 bases, and 19 bases lay in between. The CDR3 bases are TGCAGCGTCGGAAGTACAACCAAAGGGAACATTCAGTACTTC. This encodes CSVGSTTKGNIQYF.

This rearrangement joins TRBV25-1 to TRBJ1-3; TRBD1 matches at 10 bases. Germline V gene data show CDR1 as MGHDK and CDR2 as SYGVNS. V shed 4 bases, J shed 6 bases, and the junction held 9 bases outside the gene matches. This CDR3 is 16 amino acids long. Here the CDR3 reads CASSGIGQGDANTIYF. The CDR3 region has the DNA TGTGCCAGCAGTGGGATCGGACAGGGGGACGCAAACACCATATATTTT.

CDR3 protein: CASSLPAGIETQYF. CDR3 nucleotides: TGTGCCAGCAGCTTACCAGCGGGGATAGAGACCCAGTACTTC. The V gene is TRBV11-1, the J gene TRBJ2-5; 7 bases map to TRBD2. Trimming removed 2 bases from V and 4 bases from J; junction bases left unmatched: 4. Germline assignment: CDR1 SGHAT and CDR2 FQDESV (reference sequence). This CDR3 has 14 amino acids.

The chain recombines TRBV10-1 with TRBJ2-1, with 15 bases aligning to TRBD2. V shed 3 bases and J 9 bases; nucleotides not matched to a gene: 6. Germline values: CDR1 WNHNN, CDR2 SYGVQD (reference sequence). The CDR3 loop spans 16 amino acids. The CDR3 sequence is CASSEWTSGRASEQFF. Written as DNA, the CDR3 is TGCGCCAGCAGTGAATGGACTAGCGGGAGGGCCAGTGAGCAGTTCTTC.

The chain's CDR3 is CASSSQGASSEQYF. As DNA, the CDR3 is TGCGCCAGCAGCTCACAGGGGGCGTCTAGTGAGCAGTACTTC. The chain links TRBV5-1 to TRBJ2-7, with TRBD1 matching 9 bases. CDR3 size: 14 residues. The J segment lost 7 bases and the V segment lost 3 bases, leaving 8 bases of the junction unmatched. CDR1 and CDR2 from the germline V gene are SGHRS and YFSETQ.

The chain carries TRBV5-1 and TRBJ2-2; no clear D gene. The CDR3 consists of 11 residues. The germline V gene has CDR1 SGHRS and CDR2 YFSETQ. Trimming took 6 bases from V and 8 from J, leaving 8 bases between them. CDR3 amino acids: CASKGMGELFF. Written as DNA, the CDR3 is TGCGCCAGCAAGGGAATGGGGGAGCTGTTTTTT.

The chain couples TRBV4-3 to TRBJ2-7, with D tentatively TRBD1 (5 bases). V was trimmed by 1 base and J by 6 bases, leaving 13 bases between them. This CDR3 comprises 14 residues. Germline V CDR1 and CDR2: LGHNA, YSLEER. The CDR3 loop is CASSQVMQGSEQYF. Here the CDR3 DNA reads TGCGCCAGCAGCCAAGTAATGCAGGGCTCCGAGCAGTACTTC.

J is TRBJ1-5 and V is TRBV18; TRBD1 matches at 9 bases. Germline CDR1 reads KGHSH; CDR2 reads LQKENI. The CDR3 consists of 20 residues. V trimming: 3 bases; J trimming: 1 base; junction bases outside the gene matches: 16. The DNA for the CDR3 is TGTGCCAGCTCACCTCCCAGATCAGGACAGGGGTTAGGGAGCAATCAGCCCCAGCATTTT. It is translated as CASSPPRSGQGLGSNQPQHF.

This chain links TRBV6-1 with TRBJ2-7; no firm D call. V lost 5 bases to trimming and J lost 6 bases, with 5 bases between them. The CDR3 contains 10 residues. The germline V gene has CDR1 MNHNS and CDR2 SASEGT. The DNA of the CDR3 is TGTGCCAGCAGTCGAGGCGAGCAGTACTTC. It translates to CASSRGEQYF.

The chain carries TRBV6-1 and TRBJ1-5; no reliable D call. CDR1 is MNHNS, CDR2 SASEGT, per germline. V lost 5 bases, J lost 1 base, and 3 bases lay in between. The CDR3 sequence is 12 residues long. CDR3 nucleotides: TGTGCCAGCAGTCCCAGCAATCAGCCCCAGCATTTT. Translating it yields CASSPSNQPQHF.

The gene calls are TRBV6-1 and TRBJ2-7, with D perhaps matching TRBD1 or TRBD2 (6 bases each). This CDR3 has 15 amino acids. From germline, CDR1 is MNHNS and CDR2 SASEGT. V lost 6 bases and J lost 2, with 17 bases in between. CDR3 coding DNA: TGTGCCAGCAGATGGGACTTCGGGGGCCCCTACGAGCAGTACTTC. Its protein product is CASRWDFGGPYEQYF.

V usage is TRBV4-1 and J usage is TRBJ2-7, with 9 nucleotides matching TRBD1. Trimming at V came to 4 bases and at J to 5 bases, leaving 6 bases not matched to a gene. The length of the CDR3 is 14 residues. The V gene's germline CDR1 is MGHRA and CDR2 YSYEKL. CDR3 amino acids: CASSPSTGGNEQYF. As DNA, the CDR3 is TGCGCCAGCAGCCCCTCGACAGGGGGAAACGAGCAGTACTTC.

The chain couples TRBV28 to TRBJ1-2; the D is unclear. V lost 3 bases and J 4 bases, leaving 12 bases between the germline ends. The CDR3 covers 14 residues. Germline CDR1 MDHEN, CDR2 SYDVKM. CDR3 in amino acids: CASSFNQEVYGYTF. The CDR3 DNA sequence: TGTGCCAGCAGTTTCAACCAGGAAGTCTATGGCTACACCTTC.

V gene TRBV11-2 combines with J gene TRBJ2-3; unclear D gene. Germline V CDR1 and CDR2: SGHAT, FQNNGV. CDR3 length: 11 amino acids. V lost 5 bases to trimming and J lost 3 bases, with 3 bases between them. CDR3 in amino acids: CASSTTDTQYF. The CDR3 nucleotides read TGTGCCAGCAGCACGACAGATACGCAGTATTTT.

The rearrangement links TRBV7-9 to TRBJ2-5; 8 bases line up with TRBD1. V was clipped by 4 bases and J by 5 bases; unmatched bases: 3. Germline CDR1 SEHNR, CDR2 FQNEAQ (reference sequence). The CDR3 is 13 amino acids. CDR3 region: CASSYHRGETQYF. The CDR3 DNA reads TGTGCCAGCAGCTACCACAGGGGGGAGACCCAGTACTTC.

This clone was detected once. The chain couples TRBV28 to TRBJ1-2; the D is unclear. The CDR3 spans 14 residues. Deletions cut 4 bases from V and 1 base from J, with 10 bases between. Per germline, CDR1 MDHEN and CDR2 SYDVKM. For the CDR3, the DNA is TGTGCCAGCAGTTCCTCGCGGAGTAACTATGGCTACACCTTC. Protein product: CASSSSRSNYGYTF.

This chain uses TRBV7-9 with TRBJ1-1, with 7 bases lining up with TRBD1. The V segment lost 3 bases and the J segment 6 bases; nucleotides outside the gene matches: 1. The CDR3 loop spans 12 amino acids. Per the germline V gene, CDR1 is SEHNR and CDR2 is FQNEAQ (reference sequence). As DNA, the CDR3 is TGTGCCAGCAGCTTGCAGGGGGCTGAAGCTTTCTTT. This encodes CASSLQGAEAFF.

The genes are TRBV30 and TRBJ1-2; 9 nucleotides line up with TRBD1. The germline V gene has CDR1 GTSNPN and CDR2 SVGIG (reference sequence). This CDR3 spans 13 amino acids. J lost 8 bases, V lost 8 bases, and 12 bases had no gene match. The CDR3 DNA reads TGTGCCGGTTTACCTTGGGACAGGGTGGGCTACACCTTC. Translating it yields CAGLPWDRVGYTF.

CDR3 sequence reads: CSVGRSGPPTGELFF. CDR3 in DNA: TGCAGCGTTGGGAGGTCGGGGCCGCCGACCGGGGAGCTGTTTTTT. V is TRBV29-1 and J is TRBJ2-2; D is tentatively TRBD1 or TRBD2 (5 bases each). The CDR3 spans 15 residues. Trimming removed 4 bases from V and 5 bases from J, with 17 bases in between. Germline V gene lookup returns CDR1 SQVTM and CDR2 ANQGSEA.

This chain joins TRBV7-2 and TRBJ2-7; the match to TRBD1 covers 7 bases. Germline assignment: CDR1 SGHTA and CDR2 FQGNSA. V was clipped by 6 bases and J by 5 bases; unmatched bases: 13. The CDR3 sequence is 15 residues long. The CDR3 DNA is TGTGCCAGCAGACCAAGAGACAGGGTTTACCACGAGCAGTACTTC. Translating gives CASRPRDRVYHEQYF. The full variable domain, rest sourced from reference TRBV7-2 and TRBJ2-7, is GAGVSQSPSNKVTEKGKDVELRCDPISGHTALYWYRQSLGQGLEFLIYFQGNSAPDKSGLPSDRFSAERTGGSVSTLTIQRTQQEDSAVYLCASRPRDRVYHEQYFGPGTRLTVT.

The gene calls are TRBV7-9 and TRBJ1-6, with D perhaps matching TRBD1 (6 bases). The V end was cut by 2 bases, the J end by 8 bases, with 7 bases between. The CDR3 loop spans 13 amino acids. Germline values: CDR1 SEHNR, CDR2 FQNEAQ (reference sequence). Here the CDR3 reads CASSLPGDSPLHF. CDR3 nucleotides: TGTGCCAGCAGCTTACCAGGGGATTCACCCCTCCACTTT.

J is TRBJ1-1 and V is TRBV7-4, with 7 bases that match TRBD1. The CDR3 loop spans 12 amino acids. CDR1 and CDR2 (germline): SGHVT, SQSDAQ. V dropped 7 bases and J dropped 6; count of bases not matched to a gene: 5. DNA of the CDR3: TGTGCCAGCACCGAAGGGACAGCTGAAGCTTTCTTT. It yields the protein CASTEGTAEAFF.